Listed below are T cell receptor beta chains from one sample, sequenced in a study of OX40 agonist ivuxolimab in advanced cancers. Method: immunoSEQ multiplex PCR; TCRdb's copy keeps in-frame clones and lacks some. The sample holds some 70,000 clones; 75% to 95% are singletons and the top ten take approximately 1%. The sequencing here drew on CD4+ or CD8+ T cells sorted from blood, taken in a trial of the OX40 agonist ivuxolimab. The receptors here all came from an adult with an advanced solid tumor such as melanoma, head and neck, liver or kidney cancer. The CDR3 runs from the conserved cysteine through the conserved F or W.

v_call cdr3_length cdr3_aa
TRBV9 14 CASSLSGDFSEQYF
TRBV27 17 CASSSTPGSNSNQPQHF
TRBV30 13 CAWKASGTDTQYF
TRBV18 15 CASSPPQGTPREQYF
TRBV19 16 CASSIDATGGTGELFF
TRBV11-3 14 CASAPGGPGNEQFF
TRBV5-1 14 CASSFDGGEETQYF
TRBV18 13 CASSPLPDQPQHF
TRBV13 15 CASSLRRGAIDEQFF
TRBV5-4 15 CASSLGTGANYGYTF
TRBV13 17 CASSPWTTAGGRYEQYF
TRBV30 13 CAWRWGGTDTQYF
TRBV5-1 15 CASSFTGLISYEQYF
TRBV11-3 14 CASSSPPAGETQYF
TRBV7-2 15 CASSDRQPRWETQYF
TRBV5-6 14 CASSPDRANYGYTF